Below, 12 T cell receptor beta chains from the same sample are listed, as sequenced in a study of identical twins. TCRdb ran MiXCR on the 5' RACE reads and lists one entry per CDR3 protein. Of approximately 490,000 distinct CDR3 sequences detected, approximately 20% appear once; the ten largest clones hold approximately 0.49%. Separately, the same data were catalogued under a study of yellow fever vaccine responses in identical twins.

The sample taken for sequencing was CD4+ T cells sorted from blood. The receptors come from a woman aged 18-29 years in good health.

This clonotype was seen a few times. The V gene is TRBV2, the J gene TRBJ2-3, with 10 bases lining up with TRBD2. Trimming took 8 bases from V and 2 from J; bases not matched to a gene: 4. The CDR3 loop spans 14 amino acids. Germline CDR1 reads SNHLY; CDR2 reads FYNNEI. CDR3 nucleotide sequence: TGTGCCAGCTCCGGACTAGCGGTCACAGATACGCAGTATTTT. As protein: CASSGLAVTDTQYF.

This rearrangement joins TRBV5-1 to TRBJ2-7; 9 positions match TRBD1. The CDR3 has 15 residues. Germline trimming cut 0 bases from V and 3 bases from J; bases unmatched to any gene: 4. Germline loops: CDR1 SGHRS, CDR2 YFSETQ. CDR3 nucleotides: TGCGCCAGCAGCTTGGACTTGGGACAGGGCTACGAGCAGTACGTC. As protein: CASSLDLGQGYEQYV.

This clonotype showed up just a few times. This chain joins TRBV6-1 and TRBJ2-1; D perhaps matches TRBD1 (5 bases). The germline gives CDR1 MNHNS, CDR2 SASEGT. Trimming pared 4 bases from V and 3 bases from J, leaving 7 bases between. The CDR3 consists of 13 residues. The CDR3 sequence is CASSGQLYNEQFF. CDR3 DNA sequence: TGTGCCAGCAGTGGACAGCTCTACAATGAGCAGTTCTTC.

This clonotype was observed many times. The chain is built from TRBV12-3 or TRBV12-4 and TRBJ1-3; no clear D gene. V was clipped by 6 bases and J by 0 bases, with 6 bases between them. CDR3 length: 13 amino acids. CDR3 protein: CASRRDSGNTIYF. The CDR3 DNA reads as TGTGCCAGCAGGAGGGACTCTGGAAACACCATATATTTT.

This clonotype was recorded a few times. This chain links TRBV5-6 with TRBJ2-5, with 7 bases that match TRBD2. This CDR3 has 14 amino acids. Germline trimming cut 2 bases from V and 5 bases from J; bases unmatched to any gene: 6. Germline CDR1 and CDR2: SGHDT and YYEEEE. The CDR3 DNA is TGTGCCAGCAGCTTCCTAGCGGCCCCCGAGACCCAGTACTTC. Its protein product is CASSFLAAPETQYF.

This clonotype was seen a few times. CDR3: CASQEKVSNTGELFF. CDR3 nucleotide sequence: TGTGCCAGCCAGGAGAAGGTGTCGAACACCGGGGAGCTGTTTTTT. The chain recombines TRBV2 with TRBJ2-2; D remains ambiguous. Germline V gene lookup returns CDR1 SNHLY and CDR2 FYNNEI. V gave up 8 bases and J gave up 0 bases, with 13 bases separating them. The CDR3 length is 15 residues.

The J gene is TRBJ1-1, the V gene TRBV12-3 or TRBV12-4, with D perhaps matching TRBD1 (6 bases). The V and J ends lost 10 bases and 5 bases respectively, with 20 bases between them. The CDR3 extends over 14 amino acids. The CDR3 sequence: CAIEWGSQGTEAFF. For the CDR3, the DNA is TGTGCCATCGAATGGGGCAGCCAGGGGACTGAAGCTTTCTTT.

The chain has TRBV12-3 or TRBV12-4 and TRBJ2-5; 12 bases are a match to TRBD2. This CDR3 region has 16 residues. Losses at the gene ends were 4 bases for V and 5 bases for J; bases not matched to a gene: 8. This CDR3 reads CASSSLAGGPKETQYF. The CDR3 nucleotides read TGTGCCAGCAGTTCCCTAGCGGGAGGGCCGAAGGAGACCCAGTACTTC.

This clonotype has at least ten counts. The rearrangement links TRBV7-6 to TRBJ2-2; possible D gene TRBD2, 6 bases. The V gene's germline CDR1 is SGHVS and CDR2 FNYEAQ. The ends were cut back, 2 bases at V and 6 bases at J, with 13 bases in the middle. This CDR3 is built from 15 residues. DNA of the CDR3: TGTGCCAGCAGCTTAAGTCGGGGGTACGCCGGGGAGCTGTTTTTT. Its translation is CASSLSRGYAGELFF. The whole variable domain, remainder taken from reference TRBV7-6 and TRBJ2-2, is GAGVSQSPRYKVTKRGQDVALRCDPISGHVSLYWYRQALGQGPEFLTYFNYEAQQDKSGLPNDRFSAERPEGSISTLTIQRTEQRDSAMYRCASSLSRGYAGELFFGEGSRLTVL.

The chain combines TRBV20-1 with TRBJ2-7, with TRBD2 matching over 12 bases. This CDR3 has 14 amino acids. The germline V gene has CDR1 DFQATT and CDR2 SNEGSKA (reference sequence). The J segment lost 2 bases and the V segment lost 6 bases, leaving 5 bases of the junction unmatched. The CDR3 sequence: CSARLAGVTYEQYF. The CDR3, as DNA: TGCAGTGCAAGACTAGCGGGAGTAACCTACGAGCAGTACTTC.

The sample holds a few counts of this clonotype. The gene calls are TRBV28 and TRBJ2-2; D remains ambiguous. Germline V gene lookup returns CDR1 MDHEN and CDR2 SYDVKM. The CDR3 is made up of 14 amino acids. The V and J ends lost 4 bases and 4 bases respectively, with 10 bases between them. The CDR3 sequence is CASSSGFGTGELFF. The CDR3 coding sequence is TGTGCCAGCAGTTCCGGGTTCGGCACCGGGGAGCTGTTTTTT.

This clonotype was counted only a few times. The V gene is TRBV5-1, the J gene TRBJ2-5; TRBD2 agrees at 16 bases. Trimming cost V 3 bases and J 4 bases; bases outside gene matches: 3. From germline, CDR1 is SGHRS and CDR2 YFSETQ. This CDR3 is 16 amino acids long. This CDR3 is CASSYGTSGRVETQYF. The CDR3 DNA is TGCGCCAGCAGCTACGGGACTAGCGGGAGGGTAGAGACCCAGTACTTC.